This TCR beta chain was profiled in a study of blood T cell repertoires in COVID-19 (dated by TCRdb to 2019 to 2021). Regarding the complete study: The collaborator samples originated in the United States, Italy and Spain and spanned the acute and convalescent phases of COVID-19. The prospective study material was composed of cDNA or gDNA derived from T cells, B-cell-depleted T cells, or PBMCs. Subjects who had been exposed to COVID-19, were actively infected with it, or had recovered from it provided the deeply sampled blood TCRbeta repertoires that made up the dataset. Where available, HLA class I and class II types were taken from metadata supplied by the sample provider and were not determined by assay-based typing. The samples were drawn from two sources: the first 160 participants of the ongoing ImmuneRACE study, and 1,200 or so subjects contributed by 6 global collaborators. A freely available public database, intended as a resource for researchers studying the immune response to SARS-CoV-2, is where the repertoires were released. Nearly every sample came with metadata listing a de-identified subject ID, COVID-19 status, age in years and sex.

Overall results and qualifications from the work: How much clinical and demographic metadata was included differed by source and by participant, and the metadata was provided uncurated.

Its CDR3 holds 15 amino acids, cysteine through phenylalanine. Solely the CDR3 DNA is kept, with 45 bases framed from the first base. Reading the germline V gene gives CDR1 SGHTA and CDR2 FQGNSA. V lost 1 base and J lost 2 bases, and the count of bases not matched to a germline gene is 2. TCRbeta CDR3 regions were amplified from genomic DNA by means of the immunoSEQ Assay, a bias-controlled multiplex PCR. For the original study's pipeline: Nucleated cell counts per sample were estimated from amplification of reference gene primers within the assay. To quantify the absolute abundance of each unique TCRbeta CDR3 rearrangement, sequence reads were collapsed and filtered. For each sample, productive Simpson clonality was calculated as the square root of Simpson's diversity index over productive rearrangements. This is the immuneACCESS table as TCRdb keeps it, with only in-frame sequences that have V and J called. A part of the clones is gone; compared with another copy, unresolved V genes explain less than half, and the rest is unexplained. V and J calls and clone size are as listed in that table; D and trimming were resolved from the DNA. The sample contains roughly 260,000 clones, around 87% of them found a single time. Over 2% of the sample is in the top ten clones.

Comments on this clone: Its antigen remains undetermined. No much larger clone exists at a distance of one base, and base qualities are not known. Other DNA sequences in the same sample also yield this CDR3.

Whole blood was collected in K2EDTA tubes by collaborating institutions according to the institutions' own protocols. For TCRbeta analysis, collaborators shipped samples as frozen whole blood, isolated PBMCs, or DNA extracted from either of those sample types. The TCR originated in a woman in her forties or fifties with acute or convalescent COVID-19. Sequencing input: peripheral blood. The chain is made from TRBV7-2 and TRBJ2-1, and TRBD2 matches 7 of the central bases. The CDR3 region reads CASSLVGGAYNEQFF. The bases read TGTGCCAGCAGCTTAGTTGGGGGGGCCTACAATGAGCAGTTCTTC.